This is a list of T cell receptor beta chains from one sample in a study of cytomegalovirus exposure and HLA in healthy donors. This table comes from immunoSEQ multiplex PCR, and its TCRdb copy is limited to in-frame clones, with some not included. In the table there are under 150,000 clones, 75% to 80% of which are singletons. The sample comprised PBMCs. The receptors here all came from a male donor in good health and CMV-seronegative. Both conserved end residues are part of each CDR3. The order of the fields is V gene, D gene, clone size, J gene, CDR3 protein, CDR3 DNA. A D gene is named only where the DNA matches it firmly. Size values are once, few and many counts, or a class for expanded clones, and some rows have none.

v_call: TRBV6-1
d_call: TRBD1
clone_size: NA
j_call: TRBJ1-1
cdr3_aa: CASSETDRAGEAFF
cdr3_nt: TGTGCCAGCAGTGAGACGGACAGGGCGGGTGAAGCTTTCTTT

v_call: TRBV4-3
d_call: TRBD1
clone_size: NA
j_call: TRBJ1-1
cdr3_aa: CASSQRRDSEAFF
cdr3_nt: TGCGCCAGCAGCCAAAGGAGGGACAGTGAAGCTTTCTTT

v_call: TRBV2
d_call: NA
clone_size: NA
j_call: TRBJ2-5
cdr3_aa: CASSLEETQYF
cdr3_nt: TGTGCCAGCAGTTTAGAGGAGACCCAGTACTTC

v_call: TRBV6-1
d_call: TRBD1
clone_size: NA
j_call: TRBJ2-2
cdr3_aa: CASSEGTGPVGELFF
cdr3_nt: TGTGCCAGCAGTGAAGGGACAGGGCCCGTCGGGGAGCTGTTTTTT

v_call: TRBV15
d_call: TRBD2
clone_size: NA
j_call: TRBJ2-7
cdr3_aa: CATSGGDGGGLSYEQYF
cdr3_nt: TGTGCCACCAGCGGAGGAGACGGCGGGGGGCTATCCTACGAGCAGTACTTC

v_call: TRBV10-3
d_call: TRBD1
clone_size: NA
j_call: TRBJ1-1
cdr3_aa: CAIRGSRTGMDTEAFF
cdr3_nt: TGTGCCATCAGGGGCTCTCGGACAGGGATGGACACTGAAGCTTTCTTT

v_call: TRBV4-2
d_call: NA
clone_size: NA
j_call: TRBJ1-2
cdr3_aa: CASSQDRGAGAFPHGYTF
cdr3_nt: TGTGCCAGCAGCCAAGATAGGGGGGCGGGGGCCTTCCCCCATGGCTACACCTTC

v_call: TRBV2
d_call: NA
clone_size: few
j_call: TRBJ1-4
cdr3_aa: CASSEALGGDEKLFF
cdr3_nt: TGTGCCAGCAGTGAAGCGCTGGGGGGGGATGAAAAACTGTTTTTT

v_call: TRBV19
d_call: TRBD1
clone_size: NA
j_call: TRBJ1-2
cdr3_aa: CASSMDGAGGNYGYTF
cdr3_nt: TGTGCCAGTAGCATGGATGGGGCAGGGGGCAACTATGGCTACACCTTC

v_call: TRBV4-2
d_call: TRBD1
clone_size: few
j_call: TRBJ1-4
cdr3_aa: CASSRSGTGEEKLFF
cdr3_nt: TGTGCCAGCAGCCGGTCCGGGACAGGGGAGGAAAAACTGTTTTTT

v_call: TRBV7-2
d_call: NA
clone_size: once
j_call: TRBJ1-1
cdr3_aa: CASSLMVGHLNTEAFF
cdr3_nt: TGTGCCAGCAGCCTGATGGTTGGACACTTGAACACTGAAGCTTTCTTT

v_call: TRBV6-5
d_call: NA
clone_size: few
j_call: TRBJ1-5
cdr3_aa: CASSYSAGHSNQPQHF
cdr3_nt: TGTGCCAGCAGTTACTCGGCAGGTCATAGCAATCAGCCCCAGCATTTT

v_call: TRBV7-9
d_call: NA
clone_size: NA
j_call: TRBJ2-7
cdr3_aa: CASTLAGQGYEQYF
cdr3_nt: TGTGCCAGCACCCTAGCGGGACAGGGCTACGAGCAGTACTTC

v_call: TRBV7-2
d_call: TRBD1
clone_size: NA
j_call: TRBJ2-7
cdr3_aa: CASSLNRGSEQYF
cdr3_nt: TGTGCCAGCAGCTTAAACAGGGGGAGTGAGCAGTACTTC

v_call: TRBV5-6
d_call: NA
clone_size: few
j_call: TRBJ1-2
cdr3_aa: CASSPRGGLNYGYTF
cdr3_nt: TGTGCCAGCAGCCCTAGGGGGGGCCTAAACTATGGCTACACCTTC

v_call: TRBV2
d_call: NA
clone_size: once
j_call: TRBJ1-6
cdr3_aa: CASSYTGLALPLHF
cdr3_nt: TGTGCCAGCAGTTACACGGGGTTAGCCCTACCCCTCCACTTT

v_call: TRBV6-1
d_call: TRBD2
clone_size: NA
j_call: TRBJ2-7
cdr3_aa: CASRVAGGPDEQYF
cdr3_nt: TGTGCCAGCCGAGTAGCGGGGGGGCCTGACGAGCAGTACTTC

v_call: TRBV5-6
d_call: TRBD1
clone_size: NA
j_call: TRBJ1-4
cdr3_aa: CASSLIDRAGEKLFF
cdr3_nt: TGTGCCAGCAGCTTGATCGACAGGGCGGGGGAAAAACTGTTTTTT

v_call: TRBV18
d_call: TRBD2
clone_size: NA
j_call: TRBJ2-1
cdr3_aa: CASSPPSGGTLLEQFF
cdr3_nt: TGTGCCAGCTCACCACCGAGCGGGGGGACCTTACTTGAGCAGTTCTTC

v_call: TRBV29-1
d_call: NA
clone_size: NA
j_call: TRBJ1-1
cdr3_aa: CSVADSLLNTEAFF
cdr3_nt: TGCAGCGTTGCGGACAGCCTCTTGAACACTGAAGCTTTCTTT

v_call: TRBV7-8
d_call: NA
clone_size: NA
j_call: TRBJ2-7
cdr3_aa: CASSVPGHADYEQYF
cdr3_nt: TGTGCCAGCAGCGTACCGGGACATGCGGACTACGAGCAGTACTTC

v_call: TRBV10-1
d_call: TRBD2
clone_size: NA
j_call: TRBJ2-7
cdr3_aa: CASSEGLAGYEQYF
cdr3_nt: TGCGCCAGCAGTGAGGGCCTAGCGGGCTACGAGCAGTACTTC